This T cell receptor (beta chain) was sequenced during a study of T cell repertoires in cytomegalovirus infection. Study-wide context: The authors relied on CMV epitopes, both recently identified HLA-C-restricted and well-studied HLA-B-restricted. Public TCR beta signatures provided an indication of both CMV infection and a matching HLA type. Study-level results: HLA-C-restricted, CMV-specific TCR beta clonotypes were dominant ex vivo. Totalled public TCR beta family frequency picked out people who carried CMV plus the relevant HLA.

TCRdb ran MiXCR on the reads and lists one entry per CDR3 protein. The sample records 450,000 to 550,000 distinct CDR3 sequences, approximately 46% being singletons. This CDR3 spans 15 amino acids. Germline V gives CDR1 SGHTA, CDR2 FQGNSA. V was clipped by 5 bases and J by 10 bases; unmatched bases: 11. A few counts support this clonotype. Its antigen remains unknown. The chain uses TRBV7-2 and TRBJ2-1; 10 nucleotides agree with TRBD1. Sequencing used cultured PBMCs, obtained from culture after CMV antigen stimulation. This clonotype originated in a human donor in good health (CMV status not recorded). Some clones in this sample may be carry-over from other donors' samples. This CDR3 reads CASSPRDRGGWEQFF. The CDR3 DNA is TGTGCCAGCAGCCCCCGGGACAGGGGAGGGTGGGAGCAGTTCTTC.